Sequencing of this T cell receptor (beta chain) was carried out in a study of blood T cell repertoires in COVID-19. Study summary: Material from acute and convalescent COVID-19 was sourced from the United States, Italy and Spain. Nucleic acid was either cDNA or gDNA, and it came from T cells, B-cell-depleted T cells, or PBMCs.

In the original processing: Amplification of reference gene primers was used by the study to estimate nucleated cell counts. Generated by immunoSEQ multiplex PCR, the TCRdb table keeps only in-frame clones and is missing some. The V and J calls and clone size are taken from that table; D and trimming were inferred from the DNA. The table has some 140,000 clones, over 60% seen once. Only one count was recorded for this clone. The CDR3 totals 16 residues. V gave up 3 bases and J gave up 10 bases, with 20 bases separating them. The germline V gene has CDR1 SGHRS and CDR2 YFSETQ. Sequenced input: peripheral blood. This TCR derives from a man older than 75 with acute or convalescent COVID-19. The rearrangement joins TRBV5-1 to TRBJ1-6; TRBD1 might be the D (6 bases). DNA of the CDR3: TGCGCCAGCAGCTGGGAGGGACAATCGGTCGGCTCACCCCTCCACTTT. Protein: CASSWEGQSVGSPLHF.